This T cell receptor beta chain came from a study of PD-1 blockade in classical Hodgkin lymphoma. Whole-study findings and limits: A significant rise in TCR diversity was seen by C4D1 for CD4+ cells but not for CD8+ cells. Reported findings placed baseline TCR diversity lower in newly diagnosed patients (compared with healthy donors).

The time point: cycle 4 day 1 (C4D1), after 5 to 7 weeks of nivolumab. Every patient experienced relapse after autologous stem cell transplantation, and brentuximab vedotin exposure varied. The V and J ends lost 1 base and 0 bases respectively, with 9 bases between them. CDR3 length equals 15 residues. CDR1 is SGHAT, CDR2 FQNNGV, per germline. Only in-frame clones appear in the TCRdb table, and some are missing; sequencing was by immunoSEQ multiplex PCR. Among 100,000 or so clones listed, less than 95% were seen once. Concerning this clone: Its antigen is currently unknown.

This clonotype originated in a human donor with classical Hodgkin lymphoma. The gene calls are TRBV11-2 and TRBJ1-1; TRBD1 might be the D (6 bases). The sequences come from peripheral blood mononuclear cells (PBMCs), collected before the fourth cycle of nivolumab. CDR3 bases: TGTGCCAGCAGCTTAGCTAGGGGGATGAACACTGAAGCTTTCTTT. Translated, it gives CASSLARGMNTEAFF.